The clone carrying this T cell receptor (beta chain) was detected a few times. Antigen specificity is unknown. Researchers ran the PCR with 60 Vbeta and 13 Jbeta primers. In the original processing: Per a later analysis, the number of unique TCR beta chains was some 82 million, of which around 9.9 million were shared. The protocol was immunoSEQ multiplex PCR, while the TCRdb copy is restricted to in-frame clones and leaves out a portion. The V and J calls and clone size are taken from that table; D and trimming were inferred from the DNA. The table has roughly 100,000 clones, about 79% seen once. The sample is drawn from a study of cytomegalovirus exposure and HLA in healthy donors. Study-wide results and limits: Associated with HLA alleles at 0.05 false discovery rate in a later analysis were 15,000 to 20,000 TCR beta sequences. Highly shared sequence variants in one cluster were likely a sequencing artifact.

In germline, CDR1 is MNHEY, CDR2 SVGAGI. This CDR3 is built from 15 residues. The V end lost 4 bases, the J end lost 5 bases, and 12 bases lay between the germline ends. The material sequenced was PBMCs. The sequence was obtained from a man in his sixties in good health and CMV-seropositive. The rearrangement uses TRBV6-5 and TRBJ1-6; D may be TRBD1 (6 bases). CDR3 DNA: TGTGCCAGCAGTTCCCGGGACACCCATAATTCACCCCTCCACTTT. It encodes CASSSRDTHNSPLHF.